The clone carrying this T cell receptor (beta chain) came up many times. The antigen is not known. The data derive from a study of T-cell reconstitution after alpha-beta-depleted transplantation in children. The CDR3 sequence is 16 residues long. V was trimmed by 0 bases and J by 0 bases, leaving 10 bases between them. Germline-derived CDR1 and CDR2 are SGHRS and YFSETQ. Preparation of the TCRbeta library involved a method that used unique molecular identifiers. TCRdb reprocessed the PCR reads with MiXCR, giving one entry per CDR3 protein. Counted here are hundreds of thousands of distinct CDR3 sequences, more than 9% occurring once; the ten biggest clones make up approximately 2%. Study results and limitations: It was reported that alpha-beta T cells came from several hundred expanded graft clones (about two months after transplant). The study traced high day-60 TCRbeta diversity in some patients to surviving recipient T cells and thymic progenitors. T-cell counts and diversity were attributed mostly to newly produced T cells one year after transplant.

The chain joins TRBV5-1 to TRBJ2-1, with D tentatively TRBD1 (5 bases). This sequence was found in a child aged 2-15 years with inherited bone marrow failure, due to receive a stem cell transplant. Sequenced material: PBMCs, taken before TCRalphabeta/CD19-depleted stem cell transplant. The CDR3 bases are TGCGCCAGCAGCTTGGCCTATGGGGCCTCCTACAATGAGCAGTTCTTC. It encodes CASSLAYGASYNEQFF. The variable domain in full, completed from reference TRBV5-1 and TRBJ2-1, reads KAGVTQTPRYLIKTRGQQVTLSCSPISGHRSVSWYQQTPGQGLQFLFEYFSETQRNKGNFPGRFSGRQFSNSRSEMNVSTLELGDSALYLCASSLAYGASYNEQFFGPGTRLTVL.